What follows are 5 T cell receptor beta chains derived from one specimen sequenced in a study of Graves' ophthalmopathy and Graves' hyperthyroidism. Amplification targeted the TCR beta CDR3 regions, with RNA transcripts as the source material. HTBI primers were employed in first-round RT-PCR, then a second-round multiplex PCR followed. One entry per CDR3 protein results from TCRdb running MiXCR on the multiplex PCR reads. The sample shows about 410,000 distinct CDR3 sequences, approximately 16% of them seen only once. The sequenced material came from peripheral blood. The receptors shown here come from a woman under 30 with Graves' ophthalmopathy.

The sample holds many counts of this clonotype. This chain connects TRBV6-2 or TRBV6-3 to TRBJ1-1; 8 nucleotides match TRBD1. After removal of 6 bases from V and 0 bases from J, the junction contained 3 bases not matched to a gene. This CDR3 is built from 14 residues. CDR1 MNHEY and CDR2 SVGEGT come from the germline V gene. CDR3 sequence: CASSWTGLNTEAFF. The CDR3 region has the DNA TGTGCCAGCAGCTGGACAGGGCTGAACACTGAAGCTTTCTTT.

This clonotype was found once. CDR3 DNA: TGTGCCAGCAGTCCATGGACAGGGAAATTGAACACTGAAGCTTTCTTT. It specifies CASSPWTGKLNTEAFF. The chain joins TRBV6-1 to TRBJ1-1; 8 nucleotides agree with TRBD1. The CDR3 has 16 amino acids. The ends lost 5 bases at V and 0 bases at J; junction bases unmatched: 8. Looked up from germline, CDR1 is MNHNS and CDR2 is SASEGT.

This clonotype was found many times. V gene TRBV19 combines with J gene TRBJ1-1; 7 bases are a match to TRBD1. CDR1 is LNHDA and CDR2 is SQIVND in the germline V gene (reference sequence). CDR3 length: 16 residues. The V segment lost 5 bases and the J segment 0 bases; nucleotides outside the gene matches: 9. The CDR3 DNA sequence: TGTGCCAGTAGTGCCCGACAGGGCGTCATGAACACTGAAGCTTTCTTT. This gives the protein CASSARQGVMNTEAFF.

This clonotype came up many times. This sequence joins TRBV20-1 and TRBJ1-1; 10 positions match TRBD1. This CDR3 has 15 amino acids. The V gene's germline CDR1 is DFQATT and CDR2 SNEGSKA (reference sequence). Trimming took 0 bases from V and 1 from J; bases not matched to a gene: 2. CDR3 in amino acids: CSARETGGGNTEAFF. The CDR3 bases are TGCAGTGCTAGAGAGACAGGGGGCGGGAACACTGAAGCTTTCTTT.

This clonotype was observed at least ten times. The chain employs TRBV19 and TRBJ2-7, with a possible D match to TRBD2 (5 bases). V was pared by 5 bases and J by 2 bases, with 16 bases between. This CDR3 is 15 amino acids long. CDR1 is LNHDA, CDR2 SQIVND, per germline (reference sequence). CDR3 residues: CASSGPRDGAYEQYF. In DNA form, the CDR3 reads TGTGCCAGTAGTGGTCCGAGGGATGGGGCCTACGAGCAGTACTTC.